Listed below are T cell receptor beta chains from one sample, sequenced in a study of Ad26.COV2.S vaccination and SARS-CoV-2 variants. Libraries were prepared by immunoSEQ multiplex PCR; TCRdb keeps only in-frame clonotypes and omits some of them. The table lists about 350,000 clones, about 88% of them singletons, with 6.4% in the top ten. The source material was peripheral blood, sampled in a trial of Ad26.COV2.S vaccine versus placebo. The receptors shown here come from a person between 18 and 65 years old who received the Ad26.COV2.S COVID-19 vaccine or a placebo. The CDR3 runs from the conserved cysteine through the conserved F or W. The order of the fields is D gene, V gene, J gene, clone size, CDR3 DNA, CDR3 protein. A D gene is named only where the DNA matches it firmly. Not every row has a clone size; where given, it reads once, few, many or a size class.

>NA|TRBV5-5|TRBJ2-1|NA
TGTGCCAGCAGCTTGGTTGCGGGGATGTTGGGTGAGCAGTTCTTC
CASSLVAGMLGEQFF
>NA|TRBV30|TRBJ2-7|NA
TGTGCCTGGAGCGACTACGAGCAGTACTTC
CAWSDYEQYF
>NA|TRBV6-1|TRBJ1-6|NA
TGTGCCAGCAGTGATATTCAGAATCGTTCACCCCTCCACTTT
CASSDIQNRSPLHF
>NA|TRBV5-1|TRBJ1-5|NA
TGCGCCAGCAGCTTTCGACGGGACACCCATAGCAATCAGCCCCAGCATTTT
CASSFRRDTHSNQPQHF
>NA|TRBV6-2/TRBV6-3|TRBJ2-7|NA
TGTGCCAGCAGTTACGGGGATCTACAGTTTTCCTACGAGCAGTACTTC
CASSYGDLQFSYEQYF
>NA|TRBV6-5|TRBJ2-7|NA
TGTGCCAGCAGGTCCAGGGAAATGTTCTCCTACGAGCAGTACTTC
CASRSREMFSYEQYF
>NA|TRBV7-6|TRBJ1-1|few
TGTGCCAGCAGCCGGCAAAACACTGAAGCTTTCTTT
CASSRQNTEAFF
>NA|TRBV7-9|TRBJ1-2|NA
TGTGCCAGCAGCTTAGGCCGGTCATTTGATGGCTACACCTTC
CASSLGRSFDGYTF
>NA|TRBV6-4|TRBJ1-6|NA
TGTGCCAGCAGTGACCGAGTTGGTTCACCCCTCCACTTT
CASSDRVGSPLHF
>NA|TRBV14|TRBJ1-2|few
TGTGCCAGCAGTCTGACAAGAAACTATGGCTACACCTTC
CASSLTRNYGYTF
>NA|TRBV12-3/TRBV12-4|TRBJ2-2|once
TGTGCCAGTACCTTTCTGCCCGGGGAGCTGTTTTTT
CASTFLPGELFF
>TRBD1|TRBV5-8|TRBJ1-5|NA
TGTGCCAGCAGCTTGGAAGGGACAGGGGTCCAGCCCCAGCATTTT
CASSLEGTGVQPQHF
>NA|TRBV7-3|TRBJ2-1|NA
TGTGCCAGCAGCCCGACCTCGAGGGCATGGCAGTTCTTC
CASSPTSRAWQFF
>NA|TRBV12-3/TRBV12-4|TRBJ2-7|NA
TGTGCCAGCACCACCGGACCCTACGAGCAGTACTTC
CASTTGPYEQYF
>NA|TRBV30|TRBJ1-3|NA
TGTGCCTGGAGTGTACACACATTCCCCGGGGGAAACACCATATATTTT
CAWSVHTFPGGNTIYF
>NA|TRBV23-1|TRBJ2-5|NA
TGCGCCAGCCCCCGCGGGGCTGGGACCCAGTACTTC
CASPRGAGTQYF
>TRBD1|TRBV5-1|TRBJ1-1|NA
TGCGCCAGCAGCTCGAGACAGGGGAACACTGAAGCTTTCTTT
CASSSRQGNTEAFF
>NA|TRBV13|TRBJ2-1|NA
TGTGCCAGCAGCCCCATGGACTGGGGCTCCTCCTACAATGAGCAGTTCTTC
CASSPMDWGSSYNEQFF
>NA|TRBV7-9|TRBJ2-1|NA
TGTGCCAGCAGCTTAGTCGTCACAGCCAATGAGCAGTTCTTC
CASSLVVTANEQFF
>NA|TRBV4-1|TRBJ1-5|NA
TGCGCCAGCAGCCAAGATGAGGGCCGACTGGCTTTAGGGCAGCCCCAGCATTTT
CASSQDEGRLALGQPQHF
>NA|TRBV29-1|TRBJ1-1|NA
TGCAGCGTGGCCAGAGTTATGAACACTGAAGCTTTCTTT
CSVARVMNTEAFF
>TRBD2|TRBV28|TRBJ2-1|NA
TGTGCCAGCAGTTGGACTAGCGGATTCGACTCCTACAATGAGCAGTTCTTC
CASSWTSGFDSYNEQFF
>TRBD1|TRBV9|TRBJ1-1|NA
TGTGCCAGCAGCCTCCGGACAGGAAAGGGAACTGAAGCTTTCTTT
CASSLRTGKGTEAFF
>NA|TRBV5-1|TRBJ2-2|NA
TGCGCCAGCAGCTTACGGTCTGAGGCGAACACCGGGGAGCTGTTTTTT
CASSLRSEANTGELFF
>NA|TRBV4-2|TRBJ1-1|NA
TGTGCCAGCAGCCAAGAAGGACACAAGAACACTGAAGCTTTCTTT
CASSQEGHKNTEAFF
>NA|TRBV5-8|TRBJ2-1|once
TGTGCCAGCAGCTCCCTAGATGGCGGAGACTCCTACAATGAGCAGTTCTTC
CASSSLDGGDSYNEQFF
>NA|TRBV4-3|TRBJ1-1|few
TGCGCCAGCAGCCAAGATGCCAGGGCCTCCACTGAAGCTTTCTTT
CASSQDARASTEAFF
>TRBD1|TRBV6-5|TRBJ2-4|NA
TGTGCCAGCATGACAGTACAGGGGACCAAAAACATTCAGTACTTC
CASMTVQGTKNIQYF
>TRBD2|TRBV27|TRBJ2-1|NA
TGTGCCAGCAGTTTATCTCCTAGCGGGATTAGTGAGCAGTTCTTC
CASSLSPSGISEQFF
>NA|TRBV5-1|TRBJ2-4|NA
TGCGCCAGCAGCTTCACTAGCTCTCAAAACATTCAGTACTTC
CASSFTSSQNIQYF
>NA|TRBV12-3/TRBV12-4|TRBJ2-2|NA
TGTGCCAGCAGTAAGACCGGGGAGCTGTTTTTT
CASSKTGELFF
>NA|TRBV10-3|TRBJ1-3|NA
TGTGCCATCAGCCCCTCTGGAAACACCATATATTTT
CAISPSGNTIYF
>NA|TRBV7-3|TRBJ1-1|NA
TGTGCCAGCAGCTTAGAGCCGGTCACTGAAGCTTTCTTT
CASSLEPVTEAFF